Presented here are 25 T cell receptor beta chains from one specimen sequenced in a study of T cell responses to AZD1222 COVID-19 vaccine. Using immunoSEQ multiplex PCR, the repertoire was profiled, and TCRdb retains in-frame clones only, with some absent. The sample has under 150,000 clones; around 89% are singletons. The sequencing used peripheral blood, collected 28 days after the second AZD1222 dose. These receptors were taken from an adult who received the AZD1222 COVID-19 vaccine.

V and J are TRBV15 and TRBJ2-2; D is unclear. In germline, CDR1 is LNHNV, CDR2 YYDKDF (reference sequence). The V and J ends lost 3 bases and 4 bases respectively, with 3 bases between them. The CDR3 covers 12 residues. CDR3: CATSRVTGELFF. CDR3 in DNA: TGTGCCACCAGCAGGGTCACCGGGGAGCTGTTTTTT.

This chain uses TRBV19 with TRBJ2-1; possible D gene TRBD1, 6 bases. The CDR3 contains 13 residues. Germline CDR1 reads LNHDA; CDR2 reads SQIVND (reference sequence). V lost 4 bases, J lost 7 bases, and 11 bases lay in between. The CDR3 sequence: CASSKTGVNEQFF. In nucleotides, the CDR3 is TGTGCCAGTAGTAAGACAGGAGTGAATGAGCAGTTCTTC.

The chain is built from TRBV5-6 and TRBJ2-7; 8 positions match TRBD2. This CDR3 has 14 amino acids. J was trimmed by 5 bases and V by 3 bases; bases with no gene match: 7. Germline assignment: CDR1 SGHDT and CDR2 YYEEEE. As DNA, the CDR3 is TGTGCCAGCAGCTCGGCGGGGACTAGTAACGAGCAGTACTTC. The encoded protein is CASSSAGTSNEQYF. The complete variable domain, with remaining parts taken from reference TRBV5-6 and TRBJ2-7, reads DAGVTQSPTHLIKTRGQQVTLRCSPKSGHDTVSWYQQALGQGPQFIFQYYEEEERQRGNFPDRFSGHQFPNYSSELNVNALLLGDSALYLCASSSAGTSNEQYFGPGTRLTVT.

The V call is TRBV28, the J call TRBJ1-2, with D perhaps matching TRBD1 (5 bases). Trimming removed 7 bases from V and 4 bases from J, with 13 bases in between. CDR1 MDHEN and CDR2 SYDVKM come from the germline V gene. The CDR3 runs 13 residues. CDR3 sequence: CASIPGGTYGYTF. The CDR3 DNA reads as TGTGCCAGCATCCCCGGGGGGACCTATGGCTACACCTTC.

CDR3 in amino acids: CASSRDIGYGYTF. The CDR3 nucleotides read TGTGCCAGTAGTCGGGACATCGGCTATGGCTACACCTTC. V usage is TRBV19 and J usage is TRBJ1-2; D is possibly TRBD1 (6 bases). V was cut by 5 bases and J by 4 bases, with 11 bases left in between. CDR3 length: 13 residues. Germline CDR1 LNHDA, CDR2 SQIVND (reference sequence).

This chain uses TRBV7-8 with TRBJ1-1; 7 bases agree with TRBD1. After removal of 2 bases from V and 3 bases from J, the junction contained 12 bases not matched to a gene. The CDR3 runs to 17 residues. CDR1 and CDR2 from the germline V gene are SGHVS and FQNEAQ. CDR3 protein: CASSLLVTGYRYTEAFF. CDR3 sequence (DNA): TGTGCCAGCAGCTTACTTGTGACAGGGTATCGGTACACTGAAGCTTTCTTT.

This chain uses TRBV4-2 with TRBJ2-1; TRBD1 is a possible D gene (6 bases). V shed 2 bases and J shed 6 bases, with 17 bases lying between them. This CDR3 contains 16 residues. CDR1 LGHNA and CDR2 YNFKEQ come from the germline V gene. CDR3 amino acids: CASSQSLGQTVNEQFF. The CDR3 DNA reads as TGTGCCAGCAGCCAATCTTTAGGACAGACAGTCAATGAGCAGTTCTTC.

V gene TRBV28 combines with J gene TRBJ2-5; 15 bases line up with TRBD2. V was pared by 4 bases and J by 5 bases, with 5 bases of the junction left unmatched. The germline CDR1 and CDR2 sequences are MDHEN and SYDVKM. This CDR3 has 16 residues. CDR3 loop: CASSSGLAGGGETQYF. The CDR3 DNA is TGTGCCAGCAGTTCGGGACTAGCGGGGGGAGGGGAGACCCAGTACTTC.

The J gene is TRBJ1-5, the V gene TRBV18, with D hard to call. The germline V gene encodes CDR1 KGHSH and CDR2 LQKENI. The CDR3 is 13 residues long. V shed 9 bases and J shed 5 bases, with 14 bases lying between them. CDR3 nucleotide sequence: TGTGCCAGTCTGGCAGGCCGCGATCAGCCCCAGCATTTT. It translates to CASLAGRDQPQHF. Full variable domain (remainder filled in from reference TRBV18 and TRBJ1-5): NAGVMQNPRHLVRRRGQEARLRCSPMKGHSHVYWYRQLPEEGLKFMVYLQKENIIDESGMPKERFSAEFPKEGPSILRIQQVVRGDSAAYFCASLAGRDQPQHFGDGTRLSIL.

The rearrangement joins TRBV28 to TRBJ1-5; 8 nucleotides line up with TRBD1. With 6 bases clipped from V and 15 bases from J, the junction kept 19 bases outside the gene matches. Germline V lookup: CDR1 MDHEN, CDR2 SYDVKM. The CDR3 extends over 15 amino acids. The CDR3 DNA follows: TGTGCCAGCAGCCGACACGGACAGGGTAGTTCGCCGCGGCATTTT. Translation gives CASSRHGQGSSPRHF.

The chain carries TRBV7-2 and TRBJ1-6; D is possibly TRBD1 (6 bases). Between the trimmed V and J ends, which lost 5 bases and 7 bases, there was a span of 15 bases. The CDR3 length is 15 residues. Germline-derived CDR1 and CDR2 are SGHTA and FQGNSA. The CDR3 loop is CASSQKTGPNSPLHF. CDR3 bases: TGTGCCAGCAGCCAGAAGACAGGACCAAATTCACCCCTCCACTTT.

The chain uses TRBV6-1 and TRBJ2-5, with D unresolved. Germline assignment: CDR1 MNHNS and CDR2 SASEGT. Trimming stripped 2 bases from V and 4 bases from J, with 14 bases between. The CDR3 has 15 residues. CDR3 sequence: CASSENTLPGETQYF. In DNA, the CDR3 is TGTGCCAGCAGTGAAAACACCTTGCCGGGAGAGACCCAGTACTTC.

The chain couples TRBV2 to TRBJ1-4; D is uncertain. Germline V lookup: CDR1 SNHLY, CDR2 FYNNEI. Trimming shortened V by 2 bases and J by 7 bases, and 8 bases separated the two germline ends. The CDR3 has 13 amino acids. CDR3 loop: CASSEQGSEKLFF. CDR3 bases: TGTGCCAGCAGTGAACAAGGGAGTGAAAAACTGTTTTTT.

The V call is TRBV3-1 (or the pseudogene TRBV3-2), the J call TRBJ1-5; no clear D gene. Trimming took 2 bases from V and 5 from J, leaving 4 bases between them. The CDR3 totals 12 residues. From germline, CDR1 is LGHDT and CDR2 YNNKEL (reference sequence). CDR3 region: CASSQSDQPQHF. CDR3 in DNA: TGTGCCAGCAGCCAATCCGATCAGCCCCAGCATTTT.

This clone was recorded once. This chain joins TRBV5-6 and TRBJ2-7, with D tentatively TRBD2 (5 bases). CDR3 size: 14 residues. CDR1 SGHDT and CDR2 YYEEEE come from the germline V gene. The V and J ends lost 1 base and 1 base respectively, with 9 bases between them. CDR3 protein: CASSLISGSYEQYF. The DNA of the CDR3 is TGTGCCAGCAGCTTGATTTCGGGGTCCTACGAGCAGTACTTC.

CDR3 sequence reads: CASSPPGRGLTDTQYF. CDR3 sequence (DNA): TGTGCCAGCTCACCACCTGGCAGGGGCCTCACAGATACGCAGTATTTT. The chain is built from TRBV18 and TRBJ2-3, with a weak D call TRBD1 (6 bases). This CDR3 is built from 16 residues. Germline lookup yields CDR1 KGHSH and CDR2 LQKENI. V was trimmed by 0 bases and J by 2 bases, leaving 12 bases between them.

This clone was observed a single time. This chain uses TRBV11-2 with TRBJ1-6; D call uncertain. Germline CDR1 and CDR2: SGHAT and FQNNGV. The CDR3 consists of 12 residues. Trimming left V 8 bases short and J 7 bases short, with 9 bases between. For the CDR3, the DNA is TGTGCCAGCGGAGAGACCAATTCACCCCTCCACTTT. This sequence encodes CASGETNSPLHF. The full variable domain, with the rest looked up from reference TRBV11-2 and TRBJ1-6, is EAGVAQSPRYKIIEKRQSVAFWCNPISGHATLYWYQQILGQGPKLLIQFQNNGVVDDSQLPKDRFSAERLKGVDSTLKIQPAKLEDSAVYLCASGETNSPLHFGNGTRLTVT.

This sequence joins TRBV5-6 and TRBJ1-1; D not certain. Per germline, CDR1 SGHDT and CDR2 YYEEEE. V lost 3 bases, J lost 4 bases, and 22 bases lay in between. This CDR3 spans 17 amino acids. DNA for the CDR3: TGTGCCAGCAGCTCGTCAAGACGGTTAATCCGTTCCACTGAAGCTTTCTTT. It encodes CASSSSRRLIRSTEAFF.

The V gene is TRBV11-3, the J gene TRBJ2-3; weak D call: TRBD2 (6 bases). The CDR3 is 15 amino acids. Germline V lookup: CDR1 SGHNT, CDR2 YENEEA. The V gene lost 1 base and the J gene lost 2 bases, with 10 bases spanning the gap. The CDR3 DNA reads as TGTGCCAGCAGCTTAGGTGGGGGACTCACAGATACGCAGTATTTT. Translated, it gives CASSLGGGLTDTQYF.

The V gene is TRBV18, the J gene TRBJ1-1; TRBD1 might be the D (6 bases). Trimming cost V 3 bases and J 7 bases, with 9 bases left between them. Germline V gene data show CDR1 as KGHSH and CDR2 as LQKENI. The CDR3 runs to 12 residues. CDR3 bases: TGTGCCAGCTCACCGATACAGGGTGAAGCTTTCTTT. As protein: CASSPIQGEAFF.

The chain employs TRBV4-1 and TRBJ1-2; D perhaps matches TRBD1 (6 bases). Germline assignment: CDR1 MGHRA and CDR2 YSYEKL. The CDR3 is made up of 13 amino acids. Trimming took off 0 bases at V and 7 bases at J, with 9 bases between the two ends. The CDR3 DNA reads TGCGCCAGCAGCCAAGAGACAGGTGGTGGCTACACCTTC. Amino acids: CASSQETGGGYTF.

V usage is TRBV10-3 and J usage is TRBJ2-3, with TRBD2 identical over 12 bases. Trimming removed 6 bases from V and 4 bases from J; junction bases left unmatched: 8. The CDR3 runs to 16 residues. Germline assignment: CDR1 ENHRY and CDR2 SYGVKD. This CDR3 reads CAIRELAGGRSDTQYF. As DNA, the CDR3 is TGTGCCATCAGAGAGCTAGCGGGGGGGCGGTCAGATACGCAGTATTTT.

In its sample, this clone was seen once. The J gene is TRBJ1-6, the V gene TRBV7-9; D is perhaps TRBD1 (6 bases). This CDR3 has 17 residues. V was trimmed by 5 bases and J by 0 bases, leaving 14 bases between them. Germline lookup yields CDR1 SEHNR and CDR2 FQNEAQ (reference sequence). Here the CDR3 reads CASSENPRGSYNSPLHF. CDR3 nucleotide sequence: TGTGCCAGCAGCGAAAACCCCAGGGGCTCCTATAATTCACCCCTCCACTTT.

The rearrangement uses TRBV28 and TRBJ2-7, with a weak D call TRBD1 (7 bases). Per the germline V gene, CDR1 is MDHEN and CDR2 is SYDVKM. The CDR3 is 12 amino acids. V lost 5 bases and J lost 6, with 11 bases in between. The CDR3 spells CASSHRGGEQYF. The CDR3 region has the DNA TGTGCCAGCAGTCACAGGGGAGGCGAGCAGTACTTC.

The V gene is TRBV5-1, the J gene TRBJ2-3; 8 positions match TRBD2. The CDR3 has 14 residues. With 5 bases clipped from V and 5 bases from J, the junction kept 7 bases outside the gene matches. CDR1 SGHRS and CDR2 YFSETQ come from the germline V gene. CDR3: CASSYGGAEDTQYF. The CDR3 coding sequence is TGCGCCAGCAGTTACGGGGGGGCCGAAGATACGCAGTATTTT.